The rows below give T cell receptor beta chains drawn from one sample of a study of shared clonotypes between healthy human individuals. TCRdb keeps only in-frame clones here, not all; method: immunoSEQ multiplex PCR. The profile shows some 2.1 million clones, just under 95% of them singletons. Sequencing input: naive CD8+ T cells sorted from blood. These receptors were taken from a man aged 18 to 35 in good health. Both conserved end residues are part of each CDR3. The order of the fields is clone size, V gene, D gene, J gene, CDR3 protein. D genes are given only for firm matches. Rows may omit the clone size; those that give it use once, few, many or a size class.

>.|TRBV5-4|.|TRBJ2-1
CASQLPGLGNEQFF
>.|TRBV4-3|.|TRBJ2-1
CASSQIGGVDEQFF
>.|TRBV5-1|.|TRBJ2-1
CASSPNTGLSNEQFF
>.|TRBV7-9|.|TRBJ2-1
CASSLPTHSYNEQFF
>.|TRBV11-2|.|TRBJ2-1
CASSSGWTGNEQFF
>.|TRBV9|.|TRBJ2-3
CASSLTSTDTQYF
>.|TRBV19|.|TRBJ2-5
CASSNLRTDLGETQYF
>.|TRBV6-6|TRBD2|TRBJ2-7
CASSYSARLADYEQYF
>.|TRBV5-5|.|TRBJ1-2
CASSFGEPPKGYGYTF
>.|TRBV5-1|.|TRBJ2-7
CASSLDPREQYF
>.|TRBV6-1|.|TRBJ2-2
CASRDNAGELFF
>.|TRBV30|TRBD1|TRBJ2-3
CAWSGTGGNTDTQYF
>.|TRBV4-1|.|TRBJ2-2
CASSQRSITGELFF
>.|TRBV5-1|.|TRBJ2-1
CASSPRGTAYNEQFF
>.|TRBV27|.|TRBJ2-1
CASSLPQQGRIEQFF
>.|TRBV5-4|.|TRBJ2-3
CAILRTDTQYF
>.|TRBV4-3|.|TRBJ2-1
CASSQDPSVGSSYNEQFF
>.|TRBV30|.|TRBJ2-3
CAWTENTDTQYF
>.|TRBV27|.|TRBJ1-1
CASSLKGMRDEAFF
>.|TRBV5-4|TRBD1|TRBJ2-1
CASSLADRGVYNEQFF
>.|TRBV7-2|TRBD2|TRBJ2-1
CASSLPLADSRSEQFF
>.|TRBV6-5|.|TRBJ2-2
CASSYSAAGELFF
>.|TRBV7-9|TRBD1|TRBJ1-2
CASSLVGQDSLYGYTF
>.|TRBV6-6|.|TRBJ2-7
CASSYAGLLQNEQYF
>.|TRBV7-3|TRBD1|TRBJ1-6
CASSPSDRLGGRPLHF
>.|TRBV30|.|TRBJ2-3
CAWSGTGSAQYF
>.|TRBV5-1|TRBD2|TRBJ2-5
CASSLGVILATKETQYF
>.|TRBV5-8|.|TRBJ2-7
CASSLFEYF
>.|TRBV6-6|.|TRBJ1-5
CASSYMSNQPQHF
>.|TRBV7-6|TRBD1|TRBJ2-5
CASSPDRGEETQYF
>once|TRBV7-9|.|TRBJ2-7
CASSGTGHGYEQYF
>.|TRBV4-1|TRBD1|TRBJ2-3
CASNRDRDTDTQYF
>.|TRBV11-2|TRBD1|TRBJ2-1
CASSSDRGPSYNEQFF
>.|TRBV2|.|TRBJ1-4
CASSYLTQATNEKLFF
>once|TRBV4-1|.|TRBJ2-7
CASSQTSDRSYEQYF
>.|TRBV7-9|TRBD1|TRBJ2-7
CASSLPTGVVYEQYF
>.|TRBV4-3|.|TRBJ1-2
CASSHVRAQDYGYTF
>.|TRBV2|.|TRBJ1-5
CASSEVSPIGGQPQHF
>.|TRBV30|.|TRBJ2-7
CACLLGQPTYEQYF
>once|TRBV19|.|TRBJ1-4
CASSILHSNEKLFF
>.|TRBV7-9|.|TRBJ2-3
CASSLEGTSEGIDTQYF
>.|TRBV5-1|TRBD2|TRBJ2-7
CASSHKLAGGLEQYF
>.|TRBV6-5|.|TRBJ2-7
CASSYSSGFLSYEQYF
>.|TRBV27|TRBD2|TRBJ2-3
CASSPWTSGVQDTQYF
>.|TRBV5-4|TRBD1|TRBJ2-3
CASSLDLSPGTANTDTQYF
>.|TRBV5-6|.|TRBJ1-5
CASSFWGGNQPQHF
>.|TRBV7-9|.|TRBJ2-5
CASSLVGLMETQYF
>.|TRBV19|.|TRBJ1-4
CASSIDDEVGNEKLFF